Presented here are 26 T cell receptor beta chains from one specimen sequenced in a study of blood T cell repertoires in COVID-19. The method was immunoSEQ multiplex PCR; TCRdb's version includes in-frame clones alone and lacks a portion of them. The sample records around 100,000 clones, 90% being singletons. The sample consisted of peripheral blood. The receptors shown here come from a man in his forties or fifties with acute or convalescent COVID-19.

The chain links TRBV6-5 to TRBJ1-2; D perhaps matches TRBD1 (5 bases). This CDR3 spans 13 amino acids. The ends were cut back, 4 bases at V and 1 base at J, with 7 bases in the middle. The germline V gene encodes CDR1 MNHEY and CDR2 SVGAGI. CDR3 coding DNA: TGTGCCAGCAGTTGGGGGGGTAACTATGGCTACACCTTC. Its protein product is CASSWGGNYGYTF.

This clone showed up just a few times. The V gene is TRBV11-2, the J gene TRBJ1-2, with a tentative D call TRBD1 (5 bases). CDR3 size: 14 residues. The V and J ends lost 3 bases and 1 base respectively, with 9 bases between them. Per germline, CDR1 SGHAT and CDR2 FQNNGV. CDR3 sequence reads: CASSFQGNNYGYTF. The CDR3 bases are TGTGCCAGCAGCTTCCAGGGAAATAACTATGGCTACACCTTC.

As regards this clone: A read error may account for a junction end that differs from germline. The V gene is TRBV7-2, the J gene TRBJ2-2; 7 positions match TRBD2. The CDR3 is 16 residues long. Per the germline V gene, CDR1 is SGHTA and CDR2 is FQGNSA. CDR3 residues: CASSLGLAAEHRGAVF. CDR3 coding DNA: TGTGCCAGCAGCTTGGGCCTAGCGGCGGAACACCGGGGAGCTGTTTTT.

The chain is built from TRBV6-5 and TRBJ2-1; D gene uncertain. Trimming cost V 1 base and J 6 bases, with 13 bases left between them. Germline V gene lookup returns CDR1 MNHEY and CDR2 SVGAGI. The CDR3 sequence is 15 residues long. The CDR3, as DNA: TGTGCCAGCAGTTACTATCCGGGTTTCAGCAATGAGCAGTTCTTC. Its translation: CASSYYPGFSNEQFF.

This clone was seen a single time. The genes are TRBV6-5 and TRBJ2-1; D remains unclear. V lost 2 bases, J lost 4 bases, and 3 bases lay in between. Germline CDR1 MNHEY, CDR2 SVGAGI. The CDR3 is 12 amino acids. CDR3 bases: TGTGCCAGCAGTTACCCTTACAATGAGCAGTTCTTC. It yields the protein CASSYPYNEQFF.

The genes are TRBV2 and TRBJ2-5; no firm D call. With 5 bases removed from V and 1 base from J, the gap between germline ends came to 8 bases. Germline lookup yields CDR1 SNHLY and CDR2 FYNNEI. The CDR3 is 13 residues long. CDR3 loop: CASSIVFQETQYF. The CDR3 nucleotides are TGTGCCAGCAGTATAGTATTCCAAGAGACCCAGTACTTC.

The rearrangement uses TRBV20-1 and TRBJ1-2; tentative D call: TRBD1 (6 bases). Germline V gives CDR1 DFQATT, CDR2 SNEGSKA (reference sequence). V was pared by 7 bases and J by 3 bases, with 9 bases between. The CDR3 runs 11 residues. The CDR3 DNA reads TGCAGTGTTGGGGGCTACTATGGCTACACCTTC. Translating gives CSVGGYYGYTF.

The chain has TRBV24-1 and TRBJ2-1; D is unresolved. With 1 base removed from V and 9 bases from J, the gap between germline ends came to 9 bases. CDR1 KGHDR and CDR2 SFDVKD come from the germline V gene. CDR3 length: 13 amino acids. The CDR3 nucleotides read TGTGCCACCAGTGATTTATTGAGTGGTGAGCAGTTCTTC. This encodes CATSDLLSGEQFF.

The chain carries TRBV9 and TRBJ2-1, with 9 bases that match TRBD1. Germline values: CDR1 SGDLS, CDR2 YYNGEE. J was trimmed by 6 bases and V by 0 bases; bases with no gene match: 7. The CDR3 totals 16 residues. In DNA form, the CDR3 reads TGTGCCAGCAGCGTAGTGGGACAGGGAATACCCAATGAGCAGTTCTTC. Translation: CASSVVGQGIPNEQFF.

The V and J genes are TRBV4-1 and TRBJ2-1, with D perhaps matching TRBD2 (8 bases). The V end was cut by 2 bases, the J end by 2 bases, with 13 bases between. The germline gives CDR1 MGHRA, CDR2 YSYEKL. The length of the CDR3 is 16 residues. The CDR3 loop reads CASSQSGGTAYNEQFF. CDR3 DNA: TGCGCCAGCAGCCAATCGGGGGGGACAGCCTACAATGAGCAGTTCTTC.

The V and J genes are TRBV6-2 or TRBV6-3 and TRBJ1-1, with 8 nucleotides matching TRBD1. CDR3 length: 18 amino acids. Germline V CDR1 and CDR2: MNHEY, SVGEGT. V shed 2 bases and J 1 base; nucleotides not matched to a gene: 12. The chain's CDR3 is CASSYPLGDRGPNTEAFF. CDR3 nucleotide sequence: TGTGCCAGCAGTTACCCACTAGGCGACAGGGGCCCGAACACTGAAGCTTTCTTT.

This clone turned up a few times. Here the CDR3 reads CASRPGLAGSPYEQYF. The CDR3 nucleotides are TGTGCCAGCAGACCGGGACTAGCGGGATCCCCCTACGAGCAGTACTTC. The J gene is TRBJ2-7, the V gene TRBV5-6, with TRBD2 identical over 13 bases. This CDR3 is built from 16 residues. Germline trimming cut 5 bases from V and 2 bases from J; bases unmatched to any gene: 7. Germline CDR1 and CDR2: SGHDT and YYEEEE. The variable domain in full, with the rest retrieved from reference TRBV5-6 and TRBJ2-7, is DAGVTQSPTHLIKTRGQQVTLRCSPKSGHDTVSWYQQALGQGPQFIFQYYEEEERQRGNFPDRFSGHQFPNYSSELNVNALLLGDSALYLCASRPGLAGSPYEQYFGPGTRLTVT.

V and J are TRBV5-6 and TRBJ2-3; D is possibly TRBD2 (5 bases). The CDR3 spans 14 residues. The ends were cut back, 6 bases at V and 8 bases at J, with 19 bases in the middle. Germline lookup yields CDR1 SGHDT and CDR2 YYEEEE. The CDR3 bases are TGTGCCAGCACCACTTGGAGGCAAAGTGGTACGCAGTATTTT. Translated, it gives CASTTWRQSGTQYF.

The chain couples TRBV7-2 to TRBJ2-7, with 8 bases aligning to TRBD2. The length of the CDR3 is 14 residues. Losses at the gene ends were 5 bases for V and 5 bases for J; bases not matched to a gene: 8. Per the germline V gene, CDR1 is SGHTA and CDR2 is FQGNSA. Here the CDR3 DNA reads TGTGCCAGCAGCATTCGGGGGGGTGTCAACGAGCAGTACTTC. The encoded protein is CASSIRGGVNEQYF.

CDR3 residues: CASSPSRVTEKLFF. DNA for the CDR3: TGTGCCAGCAGTCCCTCCAGGGTAACGGAAAAACTGTTTTTT. The chain combines TRBV11-2 with TRBJ1-4; D is possibly TRBD1 (5 bases). The CDR3 is 14 residues long. V lost 6 bases and J 8 bases, leaving 16 bases between the germline ends. Germline-derived CDR1 and CDR2 are SGHAT and FQNNGV.

The J gene is TRBJ2-7, the V gene TRBV6-6; 8 nucleotides match TRBD1. V shed 2 bases and J 0 bases; nucleotides not matched to a gene: 6. The CDR3 is made up of 16 amino acids. Germline assignment: CDR1 MNHNY and CDR2 SVGAGI (reference sequence). The CDR3 DNA reads as TGTGCCAGCAGTTACCTTAGGACAGGGAACTCCTACGAGCAGTACTTC. Its translation is CASSYLRTGNSYEQYF.

This clone was found once. The gene calls are TRBV5-1 and TRBJ1-2, with D tentatively TRBD1 (5 bases). The ends were cut back, 0 bases at V and 4 bases at J, with 13 bases in the middle. The CDR3 consists of 15 residues. CDR1 SGHRS and CDR2 YFSETQ come from the germline V gene. Here the CDR3 DNA reads TGCGCCAGCAGCTTGGTATCAGGGCCTTCCTATGGCTACACCTTC. Encoded protein: CASSLVSGPSYGYTF.

This clone was recorded only once. V usage is TRBV2 and J usage is TRBJ1-3, with D perhaps TRBD1 (6 bases). Germline assignment: CDR1 SNHLY and CDR2 FYNNEI. The CDR3 totals 15 residues. Deletions cut 5 bases from V and 0 bases from J, with 11 bases between. The CDR3 loop reads CASSNRANSGNTIYF. For the CDR3, the DNA is TGTGCCAGCAGTAACAGGGCCAACTCTGGAAACACCATATATTTT.

V usage is TRBV24-1 and J usage is TRBJ2-3; 8 bases align to TRBD1. Germline CDR1 KGHDR, CDR2 SFDVKD. With V trimmed by 8 bases and J by 3 bases, 9 bases remained unmatched. The CDR3 loop spans 15 amino acids. The CDR3 DNA is TGTGCCACCATCCACGGCAGGGGGCGTACAGATACGCAGTATTTT. It specifies CATIHGRGRTDTQYF.

The V and J genes are TRBV3-1 (or the pseudogene TRBV3-2) and TRBJ2-1, with 7 nucleotides matching TRBD2. V trimming: 6 bases; J trimming: 12 bases; junction bases outside the gene matches: 14. The CDR3 has 14 amino acids. Germline V gene sequence: CDR1 LGHDT, CDR2 YNNKEL (reference sequence). The CDR3 is CASSQRFGLGVQFF. The DNA for the CDR3 is TGTGCCAGCAGTCAAAGATTTGGACTAGGGGTGCAGTTCTTC.

V gene TRBV9 combines with J gene TRBJ1-3, with D possibly TRBD1 on 5 matching bases. Germline lookup yields CDR1 SGDLS and CDR2 YYNGEE. Trimming removed 0 bases at V and 4 bases at J, with 14 bases between. The CDR3 runs 16 residues. The CDR3 is CASSVAPGWNGNTIYF. As DNA, the CDR3 is TGTGCCAGCAGCGTAGCGCCAGGGTGGAACGGAAACACCATATATTTT.

The chain combines TRBV11-3 with TRBJ2-3; 9 positions agree with TRBD2. The CDR3 consists of 16 residues. Per germline, CDR1 SGHNT and CDR2 YENEEA. The V segment lost 1 base and the J segment 4 bases; nucleotides outside the gene matches: 6. The CDR3 DNA reads as TGTGCCAGCAGCTTAGGAGTAGCGGGAGTGCCAGATACGCAGTATTTT. Translating it yields CASSLGVAGVPDTQYF.

CDR3 loop: CAWSVARTSGSTDTQYF. CDR3 nucleotide sequence: TGTGCCTGGAGTGTAGCCCGCACTAGCGGGTCCACAGATACGCAGTATTTT. The chain joins TRBV30 to TRBJ2-3; 9 nucleotides match TRBD2. Germline V gene sequence: CDR1 GTSNPN, CDR2 SVGIG (reference sequence). The CDR3 runs 17 residues. V shed 0 bases, J shed 2 bases, and the junction held 9 bases outside the gene matches. Complete variable domain (other parts from reference TRBV30 and TRBJ2-3): SQTIHQWPATLVQPVGSPLSLECTVEGTSNPNLYWYRQAAGRGLQLLFYSVGIGQISSEVPQNLSASRPQDRQFILSSKKLLLSDSGFYLCAWSVARTSGSTDTQYFGPGTRLTVL.

V is TRBV30 and J is TRBJ1-2, with D uncertain. Germline V gene sequence: CDR1 GTSNPN, CDR2 SVGIG (reference sequence). Trimming cost V 4 bases and J 4 bases, with 10 bases left between them. This CDR3 is built from 12 residues. CDR3 sequence reads: CAWTVGGYGYTF. The CDR3 DNA sequence: TGTGCCTGGACGGTGGGAGGCTATGGCTACACCTTC.

The gene calls are TRBV7-2 and TRBJ2-7; D unresolved. Trimming left V 3 bases short and J 2 bases short, with 5 bases between. CDR1 is SGHTA, CDR2 FQGNSA, per germline. The CDR3 sequence is 12 residues long. CDR3 sequence: CASSFSPYEQYF. In DNA form, the CDR3 reads TGTGCCAGCAGCTTCTCCCCCTACGAGCAGTACTTC.

The J gene is TRBJ1-2, the V gene TRBV2, with TRBD1 matching over 7 bases. The CDR3 extends over 12 amino acids. CDR1 is SNHLY, CDR2 FYNNEI, per germline. The V and J ends lost 5 bases and 5 bases, in that order; junction bases with no gene match: 2. In nucleotides, the CDR3 is TGTGCCAGCAGTCGACAGGGATATGGCTACACCTTC. The encoded protein is CASSRQGYGYTF.